Shown below are 10 T cell receptor beta chains from a single sample sequenced in a study of molecular identifiers for immune sequencing clone quantification. TCRdb used MiXCR to reprocess the PCR reads, holding one entry per CDR3 protein. The table has approximately 54,000 distinct CDR3 sequences, around 25% seen once. The sequencing input was naive CD8+ T cells from blood, with Jurkat cell RNA spiked in. Subset described: FACS-sorted CD8+CD4-CCR7+CD45RA+ naive T cells. Receptors were obtained from a human donor in good health. Some libraries in this study had Jurkat cell RNA spiked in.

This clonotype was seen ten or more times. The J gene is TRBJ2-1, the V gene TRBV3-1; TRBD2 matches 11 bases. V was clipped by 4 bases and J by 1 base; unmatched bases: 6. Per the germline V gene, CDR1 is LGHDT and CDR2 is YNNKEL (reference sequence). The CDR3 is made up of 17 amino acids. The CDR3 DNA follows: TGTGCCAGCAGCCGGGGTAGCGGGAGGGGTTCCTACAATGAGCAGTTCTTC. Translation gives CASSRGSGRGSYNEQFF.

This clonotype was seen repeatedly, ten times or more. The J gene is TRBJ2-1, the V gene TRBV13, with 11 bases identical to TRBD2. Germline V gene data show CDR1 as PRHDT and CDR2 as FYEKMQ (reference sequence). V gave up 5 bases and J gave up 5 bases; unmatched junction bases: 11. The CDR3 length is 17 residues. The CDR3 nucleotides are TGTGCCAGCAGCCTCCGGGCTCGGGGACTAGCGGACAATGAGCAGTTCTTC. It translates to CASSLRARGLADNEQFF.

Worth noting for this clonotype: A much larger clone sits a single nucleotide away, making a read error possible. The rearrangement joins TRBV5-6 to TRBJ2-3; D is ambiguous. Germline CDR1 SGHDT, CDR2 YYEEEE. This CDR3 has 11 residues. The CDR3 reads CASRLSDTQYF. DNA for the CDR3: TGTGCCAGCCGCTTGTCAGATACGCAGTATTTT.

Many counts were recorded for this clonotype. The chain has TRBV23-1 and TRBJ2-2; D is possibly TRBD1 (6 bases). TRBV23-1 is given ORF status, its function remaining uncertain. The V end was cut by 4 bases, the J end by 3 bases, with 21 bases between. The CDR3 consists of 18 residues. The CDR3 sequence is CASSRPPLTGQDTGELFF. The CDR3 region has the DNA TGCGCCAGCAGTCGCCCCCCCCTCACAGGGCAGGACACCGGGGAGCTGTTTTTT.

A word on this clonotype: Here the CDR3 omits its conserved ending phenylalanine or tryptophan, so a read error is the likely source. V and J are TRBV30 and TRBJ2-7; 9 bases are shared with TRBD1. Germline V CDR1 and CDR2: GTSNPN, SVGIG (reference sequence). V trimming: 0 bases; J trimming: 1 base; junction bases outside the gene matches: 7. CDR3 size: 16 residues. The CDR3 nucleotides read TGTGCCTGGAGTGTTATAGGACAGGGGCTTTCCTACGAGCAGTACTCC. Its protein product is CAWSVIGQGLSYEQYS.

The sample holds many counts of this clonotype. V usage is TRBV30 and J usage is TRBJ2-1, with a weak D call TRBD1 (6 bases). This CDR3 has 16 residues. V was cut by 3 bases and J by 2 bases, with 17 bases left in between. The germline V gene encodes CDR1 GTSNPN and CDR2 SVGIG (reference sequence). The CDR3 nucleotides read TGTGCCTGGAGGACCTCTCCCGGGACAACCTACAATGAGCAGTTCTTC. Protein product: CAWRTSPGTTYNEQFF.

This clonotype was seen ten or more times. The chain has TRBV2 and TRBJ1-5; D not resolved. The CDR3 consists of 16 residues. Germline V CDR1 and CDR2: SNHLY, FYNNEI. The germline V and J ends were trimmed by 3 bases and 5 bases, with 17 bases remaining between them. The DNA of the CDR3 is TGTGCCAGCAGTGAGCCTAGGGAGGGCGTCGATCAGCCCCAGCATTTT. Amino acids: CASSEPREGVDQPQHF.

This clonotype was observed many times. The chain employs TRBV12-3 or TRBV12-4 and TRBJ2-2; 8 positions agree with TRBD1. This CDR3 has 16 residues. Unmatched junction bases numbered 10, after V lost 6 bases and J lost 4 bases. The chain's CDR3 is CASRDQDRDSTGELFF. In nucleotides, the CDR3 is TGTGCCAGCAGAGATCAGGACAGGGACTCCACCGGGGAGCTGTTTTTT.

As for this clonotype: One junction end disagrees with the germline gene, perhaps due to a read error. The chain combines TRBV7-9 with TRBJ2-7, with D hard to call. The CDR3 is made up of 11 amino acids. The V gene's germline CDR1 is SEHNR and CDR2 FQNEAQ (reference sequence). CDR3: CASSLVPEQYF. CDR3 coding DNA: TGCGCCAGCAGCTTAGTGCCCGAGCAGTACTTC.

The table lists this clonotype with a few counts. The V and J genes are TRBV4-1 and TRBJ2-5; TRBD2 is a possible D gene (5 bases). Germline CDR1 and CDR2: MGHRA and YSYEKL. The CDR3 length is 16 residues. V lost 3 bases, J lost 4 bases, and 18 bases lay in between. CDR3 bases: TGCGCCAGCAGCCAGGAAGTCGGACTCACAAGAGAGACCCAGTACTTC. Residues: CASSQEVGLTRETQYF.